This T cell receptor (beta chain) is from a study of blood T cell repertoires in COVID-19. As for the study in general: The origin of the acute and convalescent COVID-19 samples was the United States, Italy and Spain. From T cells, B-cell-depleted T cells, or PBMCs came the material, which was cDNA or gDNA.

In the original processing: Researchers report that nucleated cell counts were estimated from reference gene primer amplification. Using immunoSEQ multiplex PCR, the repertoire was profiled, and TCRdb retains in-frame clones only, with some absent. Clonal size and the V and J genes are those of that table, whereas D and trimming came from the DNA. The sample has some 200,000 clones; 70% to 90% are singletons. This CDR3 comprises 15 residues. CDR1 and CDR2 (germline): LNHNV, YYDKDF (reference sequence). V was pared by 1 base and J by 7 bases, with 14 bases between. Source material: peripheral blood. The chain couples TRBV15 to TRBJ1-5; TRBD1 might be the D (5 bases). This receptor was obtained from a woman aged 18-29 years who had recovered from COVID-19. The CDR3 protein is CATSRGFQGGQPQHF. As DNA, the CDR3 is TGTGCCACCAGCAGAGGATTCCAGGGTGGACAGCCCCAGCATTTT. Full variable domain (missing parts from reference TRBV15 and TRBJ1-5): DAMVIQNPRYQVTQFGKPVTLSCSQTLNHNVMYWYQQKSSQAPKLLFHYYDKDFNNEADTPDNFQSRRPNTSFCFLDIRSPGLGDTAMYLCATSRGFQGGQPQHFGDGTRLSIL.